This T cell receptor (beta chain) emerged from a study of cytomegalovirus exposure and HLA in healthy donors. Findings and limits, study-wide: An analysis that was carried out later associated 17,000 or so TCR beta sequences with HLA alleles at 0.05 false discovery rate. Information on immune exposure was restricted to one variable (CMV serostatus).

The CDR3 length is 12 residues. V lost 2 bases, J lost 3 bases, and 8 bases lay in between. Germline V gene data show CDR1 as GTSNPN and CDR2 as SVGIG (reference sequence). PCR employed 60 Vbeta and 13 Jbeta primers. In the original workflow: Tens of millions of unique TCR beta chains, 10 million to 14 million shared, were counted in a later analysis. The repertoire was sequenced with immunoSEQ multiplex PCR; TCRdb's copy has only in-frame clones and lacks some. Clone size and V and J calls were adopted from that table, with D and trimming inferred from the DNA. The repertoire holds more than 100,000 clones, roughly 71% seen once, with 5.5% to 7.5% in the top ten. This clone was observed once. Its antigen is unidentified. This specimen includes other DNA sequences encoding the same CDR3.

V usage is TRBV30 and J usage is TRBJ2-7; D may be TRBD2 (6 bases). This TCR was recovered from a woman in her forties or fifties in good health and CMV-seropositive. Sequencing was performed on PBMCs. The CDR3 coding sequence is TGTGCCTGGAGTCTCGGGAGCTACGAGCAGTACTTC. It codes for CAWSLGSYEQYF.